What follows are 5 T cell receptor beta chains derived from one specimen sequenced in a study of vaccination effects on CD4 cells after COVID-19. Within the ViraFEST assay, antigen-specific CD4+ T cells underwent expansion with viral peptide pools prior to sequencing. Isolating CD4+ T cells followed approximately nine days of culture. The person had a PCR-confirmed SARS-CoV-2 infection during March to December 2020. TCRdb keeps only in-frame clones here, not all; method: immunoSEQ multiplex PCR. The sample lists roughly 30,000 clones, approximately 78% occurring once. Their recognized antigens are unknown. The sample here was CD4+ T cells from PBMCs cultured with a peptide pool, taken before COVID-19 vaccination. Every receptor here comes from a human donor who had a prior SARS-CoV-2 infection.

The chain employs TRBV5-4 and TRBJ2-7; D is uncertain. V shed 1 base and J shed 5 bases, with 19 bases lying between them. The CDR3 loop spans 16 amino acids. Germline V CDR1 and CDR2: SGHNT, YYREEE (reference sequence). CDR3 coding DNA: TGTGCCAGCAGCTTGATTCGCTGGGGTATCGTCCACGAGCAGTACTTC. It specifies CASSLIRWGIVHEQYF.

This clone showed up just once. V gene TRBV2 combines with J gene TRBJ1-1, with D hard to call. In germline, CDR1 is SNHLY, CDR2 FYNNEI. The CDR3 totals 12 residues. The V end lost 4 bases, the J end lost 7 bases, and 10 bases lay between the germline ends. This chain's CDR3 is CASSATVDEAFF. The CDR3, as DNA: TGTGCCAGCAGTGCCACGGTGGATGAAGCTTTCTTT.

The chain combines TRBV2 with TRBJ1-1; D uncertain. Germline-derived CDR1 and CDR2 are SNHLY and FYNNEI. V gave up 7 bases and J gave up 0 bases, with 6 bases separating them. The CDR3 runs to 12 residues. The CDR3 region is CASKRVNTEAFF. CDR3 sequence (DNA): TGTGCCAGCAAAAGGGTGAACACTGAAGCTTTCTTT.

The rearrangement links TRBV5-4 to TRBJ2-7; D ambiguous. Deletions cut 0 bases from V and 2 bases from J, with 9 bases between. This CDR3 is 14 amino acids long. From germline, CDR1 is SGHNT and CDR2 YYREEE (reference sequence). CDR3: CASSLAGRAYEQYF. The CDR3 region has the DNA TGTGCCAGCAGCTTGGCCGGCCGGGCCTACGAGCAGTACTTC.

The rearrangement links TRBV9 to TRBJ1-1; 7 bases fit TRBD1. The germline CDR1 and CDR2 sequences are SGDLS and YYNGEE. The ends lost 5 bases at V and 7 bases at J; junction bases unmatched: 14. There are 15 residues in the CDR3. The CDR3 bases are TGTGCCAGCAGACCTCAGCAGGGGGGAACCGGTGAAGCTTTCTTT. Residues: CASRPQQGGTGEAFF.